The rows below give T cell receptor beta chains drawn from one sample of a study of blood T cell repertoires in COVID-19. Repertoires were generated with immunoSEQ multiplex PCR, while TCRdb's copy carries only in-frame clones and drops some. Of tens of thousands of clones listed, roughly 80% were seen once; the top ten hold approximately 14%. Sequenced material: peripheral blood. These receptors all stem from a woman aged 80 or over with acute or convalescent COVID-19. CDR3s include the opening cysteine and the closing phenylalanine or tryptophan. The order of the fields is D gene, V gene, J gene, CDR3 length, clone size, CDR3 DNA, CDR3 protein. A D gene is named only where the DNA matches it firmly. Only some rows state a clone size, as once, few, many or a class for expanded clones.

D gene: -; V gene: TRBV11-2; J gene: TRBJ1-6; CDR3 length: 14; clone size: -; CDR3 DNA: TGTGCCAGCAGCTTACGACCGGACATTTCACCCCTCCACTTT; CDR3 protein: CASSLRPDISPLHF
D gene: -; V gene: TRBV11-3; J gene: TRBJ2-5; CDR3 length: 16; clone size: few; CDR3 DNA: TGTGCCAGCAGCTTGGATAGCGGACACTCGCAAGAGACCCAGTACTTC; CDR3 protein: CASSLDSGHSQETQYF
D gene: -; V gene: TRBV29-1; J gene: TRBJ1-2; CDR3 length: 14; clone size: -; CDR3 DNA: TGCAGCGTTGAGGTTGGGGGAGGATACTATGGCTACACCTTC; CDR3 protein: CSVEVGGGYYGYTF
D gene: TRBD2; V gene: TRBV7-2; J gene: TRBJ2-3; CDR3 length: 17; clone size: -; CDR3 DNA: TGTGCCAGCAGCTTAGTTGGACTAGCGGGAGCCCCAGATACGCAGTATTTT; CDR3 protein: CASSLVGLAGAPDTQYF
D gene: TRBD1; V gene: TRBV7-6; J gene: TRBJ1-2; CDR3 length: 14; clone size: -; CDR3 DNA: TGTGCCAGCAGCGGGGGACAGGAAAGCTATGGCTACACCTTC; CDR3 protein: CASSGGQESYGYTF
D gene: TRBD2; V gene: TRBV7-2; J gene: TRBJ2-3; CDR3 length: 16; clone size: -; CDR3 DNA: TGTGCCAGCAGCTCCCACGGGGGACTAGCAGCAGATACGCAGTATTTT; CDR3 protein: CASSSHGGLAADTQYF
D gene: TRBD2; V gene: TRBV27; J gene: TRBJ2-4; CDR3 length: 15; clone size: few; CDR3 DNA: TGTGCCAGCAGCTTAGGGACTAGCGGGAGTGACATTCAGTACTTC; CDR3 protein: CASSLGTSGSDIQYF
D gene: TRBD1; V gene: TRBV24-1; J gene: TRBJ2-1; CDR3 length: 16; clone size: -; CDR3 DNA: TGTGCCACCAGTGATGGGGGACAGGGTGCCTACAATGAGCAGTTCTTC; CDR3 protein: CATSDGGQGAYNEQFF
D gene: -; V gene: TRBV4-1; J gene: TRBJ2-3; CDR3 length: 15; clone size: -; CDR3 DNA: TGCGCCAGCAGCCCGGGGACTTTTAGCACAGATACGCAGTATTTT; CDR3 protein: CASSPGTFSTDTQYF
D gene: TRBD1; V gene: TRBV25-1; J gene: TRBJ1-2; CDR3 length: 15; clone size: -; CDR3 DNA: TGTGCCAGCAGTGATCTAACAGGGGTTAACTATGGCTACACCTTC; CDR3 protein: CASSDLTGVNYGYTF
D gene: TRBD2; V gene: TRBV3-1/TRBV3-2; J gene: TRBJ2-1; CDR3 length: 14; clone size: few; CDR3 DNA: TGTGCCAGCAGCCGAGCGGGAGGGCACAATGAGCAGTTCTTC; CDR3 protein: CASSRAGGHNEQFF
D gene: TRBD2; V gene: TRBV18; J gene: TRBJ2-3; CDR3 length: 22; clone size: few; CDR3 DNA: TGTGCCAGCTCACTGAGAATGCTAAGTGAACTAGCGGACAATCCTAGCACAGATACGCAGTATTTT; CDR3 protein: CASSLRMLSELADNPSTDTQYF
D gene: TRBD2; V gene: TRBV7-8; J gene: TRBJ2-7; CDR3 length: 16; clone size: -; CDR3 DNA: TGTGCCAGCAGCTTAATCATAGCGGGGAACTCCTACGAGCAGTACTTC; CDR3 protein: CASSLIIAGNSYEQYF
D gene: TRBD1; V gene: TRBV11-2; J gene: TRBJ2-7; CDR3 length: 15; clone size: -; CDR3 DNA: TGTGCCAGCAGCTCCCGGGACAGGAGCAAATACGAGCAGTACTTC; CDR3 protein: CASSSRDRSKYEQYF